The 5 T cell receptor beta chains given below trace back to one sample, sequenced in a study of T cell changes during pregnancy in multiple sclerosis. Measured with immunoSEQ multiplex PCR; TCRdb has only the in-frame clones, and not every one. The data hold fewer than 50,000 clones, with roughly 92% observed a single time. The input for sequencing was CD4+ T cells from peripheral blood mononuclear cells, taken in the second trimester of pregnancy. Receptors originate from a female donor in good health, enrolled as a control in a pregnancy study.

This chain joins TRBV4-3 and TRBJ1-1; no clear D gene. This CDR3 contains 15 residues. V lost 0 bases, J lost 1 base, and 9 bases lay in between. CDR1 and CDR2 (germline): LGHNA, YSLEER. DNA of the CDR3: TGCGCCAGCAGCCAAGATCAGAGGCCGAACACTGAAGCTTTCTTT. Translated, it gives CASSQDQRPNTEAFF.

This CDR3 is CASSSLGTGEEKLFF. The CDR3 nucleotides are TGTGCCAGCAGCTCGCTGGGGACTGGGGAGGAAAAACTGTTTTTT. The J gene is TRBJ1-4, the V gene TRBV6-5; maybe TRBD1 (5 bases). The germline V gene encodes CDR1 MNHEY and CDR2 SVGAGI. V lost 6 bases to trimming and J lost 8 bases, with 19 bases between them. This CDR3 has 15 amino acids.

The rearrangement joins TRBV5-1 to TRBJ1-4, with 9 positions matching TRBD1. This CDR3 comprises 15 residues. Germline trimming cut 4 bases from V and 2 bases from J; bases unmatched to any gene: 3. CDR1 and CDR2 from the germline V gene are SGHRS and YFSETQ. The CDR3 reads CASSAGTGTNEKLFF. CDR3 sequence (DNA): TGCGCCAGCAGCGCGGGGACAGGGACTAATGAAAAACTGTTTTTT.

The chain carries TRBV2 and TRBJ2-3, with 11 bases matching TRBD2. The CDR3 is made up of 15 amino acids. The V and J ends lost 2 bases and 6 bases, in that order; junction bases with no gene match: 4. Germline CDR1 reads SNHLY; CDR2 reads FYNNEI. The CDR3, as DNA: TGTGCCAGCAGTGAAATAGCGGGGGGGTCCGATACGCAGTATTTT. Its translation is CASSEIAGGSDTQYF.

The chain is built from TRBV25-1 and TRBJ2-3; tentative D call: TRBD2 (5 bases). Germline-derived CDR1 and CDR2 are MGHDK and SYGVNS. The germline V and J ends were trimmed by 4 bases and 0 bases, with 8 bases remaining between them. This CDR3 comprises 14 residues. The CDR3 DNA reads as TGTGCCAGCAGTGGAGGGATTAGCACAGATACGCAGTATTTT. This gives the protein CASSGGISTDTQYF. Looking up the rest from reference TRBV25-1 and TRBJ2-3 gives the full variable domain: EADIYQTPRYLVIGTGKKITLECSQTMGHDKMYWYQQDPGMELHLIHYSYGVNSTEKGDLSSESTVSRIRTEHFPLTLESARPSHTSQYLCASSGGISTDTQYFGPGTRLTVL.